Listed below are T cell receptor beta chains from one sample, sequenced in a study of neoadjuvant anti-PD-1 for oral cavity cancer. Profiled with immunoSEQ multiplex PCR; TCRdb holds only in-frame clones, not every one. Among around 70,000 clones listed, roughly 84% were seen once. The specimen was PBMCs, collected after nivolumab (anti-PD-1) treatment. The receptors shown here come from a person aged 40 to 85 with oral cavity squamous cell carcinoma. Both conserved end residues are part of each CDR3. A D gene is named only where the DNA matches it firmly. Rows give clone size only sometimes, using once, few, many, or a class for an expanded clone.

v_gene	abundance	j_gene	d_gene	CDR3aa
TRBV18	.	TRBJ2-5	TRBD2	CASSPIGRGETQYF
TRBV6-5	.	TRBJ2-1	.	CASSYFDQGWNEQFF
TRBV6-5	.	TRBJ2-7	.	CASSGQGSYEQYF
TRBV11-2	.	TRBJ2-1	TRBD2	CASSPPGLAGLWEQFF
TRBV5-6	.	TRBJ2-2	.	CASTPGGGPGVGELFF
TRBV4-1	.	TRBJ2-7	.	CASSQDQYEQYF
TRBV30	.	TRBJ2-7	TRBD2	CAWSGGLAGEQYF
TRBV28	.	TRBJ1-5	TRBD1	CASRTGGGNQPQHF
TRBV6-5	few	TRBJ1-5	.	CASRMKASGNQPQHF
TRBV5-1	.	TRBJ2-7	.	CASSLAGIPYEQYF
TRBV30	.	TRBJ2-5	TRBD2	CAWSEVGGSGGTQYF
TRBV27	.	TRBJ2-6	.	CASSLAGANVLTF
TRBV7-9	.	TRBJ2-7	TRBD1	CAGGQGLKQYF
TRBV9	.	TRBJ2-2	TRBD2	CASSVDSSGVTGELFF
TRBV6-5	.	TRBJ2-5	.	CASSYYVGSQETQYF
TRBV7-7	.	TRBJ2-2	TRBD2	CASSLERGTGELFF
TRBV5-5	once	TRBJ1-5	.	CASSPTDGSQPQHF
TRBV30	.	TRBJ1-1	.	CAWSVRGNTEAFF